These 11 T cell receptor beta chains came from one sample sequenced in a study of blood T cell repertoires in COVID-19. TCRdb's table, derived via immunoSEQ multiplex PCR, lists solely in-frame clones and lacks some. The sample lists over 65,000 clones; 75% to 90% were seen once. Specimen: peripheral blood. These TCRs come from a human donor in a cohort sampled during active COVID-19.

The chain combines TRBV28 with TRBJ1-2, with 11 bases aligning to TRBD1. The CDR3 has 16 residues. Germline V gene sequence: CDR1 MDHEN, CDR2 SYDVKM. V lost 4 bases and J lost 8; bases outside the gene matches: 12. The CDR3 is CASSSPPRTGGVGYTF. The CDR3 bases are TGTGCCAGCAGTTCCCCCCCCCGGACAGGGGGCGTAGGCTACACCTTC.

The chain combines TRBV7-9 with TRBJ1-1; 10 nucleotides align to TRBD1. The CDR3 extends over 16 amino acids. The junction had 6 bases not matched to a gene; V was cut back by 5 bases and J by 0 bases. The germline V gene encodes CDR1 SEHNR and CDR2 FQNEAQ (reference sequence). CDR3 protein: CASSIRDRGVNTEAFF. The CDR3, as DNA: TGTGCCAGCAGCATCCGGGACAGGGGAGTGAACACTGAAGCTTTCTTT. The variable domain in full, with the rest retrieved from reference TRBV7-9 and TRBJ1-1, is DTGVSQNPRHKITKRGQNVTFRCDPISEHNRLYWYRQTLGQGPEFLTYFQNEAQLEKSRLLSDRFSAERPKGSFSTLEIQRTEQGDSAMYLCASSIRDRGVNTEAFFGQGTRLTVV.

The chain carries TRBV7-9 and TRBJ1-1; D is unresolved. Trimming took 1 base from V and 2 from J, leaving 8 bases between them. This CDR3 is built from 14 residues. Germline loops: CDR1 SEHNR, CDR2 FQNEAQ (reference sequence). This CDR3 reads CASSLGTANTEAFF. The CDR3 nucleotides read TGTGCCAGCAGCTTAGGAACAGCAAACACTGAAGCTTTCTTT.

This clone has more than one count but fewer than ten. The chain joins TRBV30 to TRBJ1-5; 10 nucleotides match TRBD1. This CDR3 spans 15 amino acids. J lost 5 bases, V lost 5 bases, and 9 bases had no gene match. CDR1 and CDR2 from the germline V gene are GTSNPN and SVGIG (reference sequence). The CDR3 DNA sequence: TGTGCCTGGGGGACAGGGGAATCGATATATCAGCCCCAGCATTTT. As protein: CAWGTGESIYQPQHF. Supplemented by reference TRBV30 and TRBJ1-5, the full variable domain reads SQTIHQWPATLVQPVGSPLSLECTVEGTSNPNLYWYRQAAGRGLQLLFYSVGIGQISSEVPQNLSASRPQDRQFILSSKKLLLSDSGFYLCAWGTGESIYQPQHFGDGTRLSIL.

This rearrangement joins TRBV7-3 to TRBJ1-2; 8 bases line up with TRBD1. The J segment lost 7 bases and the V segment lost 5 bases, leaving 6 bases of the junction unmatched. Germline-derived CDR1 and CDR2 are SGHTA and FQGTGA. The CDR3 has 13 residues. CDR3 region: CASSPDRGGGYTF. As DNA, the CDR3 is TGTGCCAGCAGCCCAGACAGGGGCGGTGGCTACACCTTC.

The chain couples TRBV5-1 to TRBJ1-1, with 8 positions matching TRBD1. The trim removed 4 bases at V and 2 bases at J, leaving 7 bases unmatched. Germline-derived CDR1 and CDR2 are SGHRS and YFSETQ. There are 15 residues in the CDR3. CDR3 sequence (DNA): TGCGCCAGCAGCGTAGGGACAGGAATCAACACTGAAGCTTTCTTT. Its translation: CASSVGTGINTEAFF. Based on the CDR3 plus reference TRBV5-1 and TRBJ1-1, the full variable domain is KAGVTQTPRYLIKTRGQQVTLSCSPISGHRSVSWYQQTPGQGLQFLFEYFSETQRNKGNFPGRFSGRQFSNSRSEMNVSTLELGDSALYLCASSVGTGINTEAFFGQGTRLTVV.

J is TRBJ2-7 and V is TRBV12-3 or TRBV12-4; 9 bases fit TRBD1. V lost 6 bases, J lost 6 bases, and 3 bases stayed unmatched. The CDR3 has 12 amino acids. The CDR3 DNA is TGTGCCAGCAGCATGACAGGGGGCGAGCAGTACTTC. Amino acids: CASSMTGGEQYF.

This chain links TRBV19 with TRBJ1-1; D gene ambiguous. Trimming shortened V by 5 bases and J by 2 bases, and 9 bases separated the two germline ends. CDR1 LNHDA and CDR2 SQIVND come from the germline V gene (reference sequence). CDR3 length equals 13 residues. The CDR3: CASSPTANTEAFF. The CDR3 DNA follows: TGTGCCAGTAGTCCTACAGCAAACACTGAAGCTTTCTTT.

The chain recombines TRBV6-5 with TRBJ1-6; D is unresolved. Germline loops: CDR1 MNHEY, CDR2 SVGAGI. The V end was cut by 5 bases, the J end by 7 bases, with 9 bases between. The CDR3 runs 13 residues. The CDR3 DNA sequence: TGTGCCAGCAGTCGCGAAGAGAATTCACCCCTCCACTTT. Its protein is CASSREENSPLHF.

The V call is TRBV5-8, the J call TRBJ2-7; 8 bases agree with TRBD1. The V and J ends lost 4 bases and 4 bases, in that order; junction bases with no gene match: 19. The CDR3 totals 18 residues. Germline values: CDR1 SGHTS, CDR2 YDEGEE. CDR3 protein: CASSTNYGTGGAEYEQYF. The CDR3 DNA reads TGTGCCAGCAGCACGAATTACGGAACAGGGGGTGCAGAGTACGAGCAGTACTTC.

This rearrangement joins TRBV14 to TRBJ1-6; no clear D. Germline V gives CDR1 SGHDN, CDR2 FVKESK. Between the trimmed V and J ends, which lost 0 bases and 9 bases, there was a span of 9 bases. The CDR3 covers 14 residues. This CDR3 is CASSQEGRLSPLHF. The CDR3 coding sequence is TGTGCCAGCAGCCAAGAGGGCCGCCTTTCACCCCTCCACTTT.